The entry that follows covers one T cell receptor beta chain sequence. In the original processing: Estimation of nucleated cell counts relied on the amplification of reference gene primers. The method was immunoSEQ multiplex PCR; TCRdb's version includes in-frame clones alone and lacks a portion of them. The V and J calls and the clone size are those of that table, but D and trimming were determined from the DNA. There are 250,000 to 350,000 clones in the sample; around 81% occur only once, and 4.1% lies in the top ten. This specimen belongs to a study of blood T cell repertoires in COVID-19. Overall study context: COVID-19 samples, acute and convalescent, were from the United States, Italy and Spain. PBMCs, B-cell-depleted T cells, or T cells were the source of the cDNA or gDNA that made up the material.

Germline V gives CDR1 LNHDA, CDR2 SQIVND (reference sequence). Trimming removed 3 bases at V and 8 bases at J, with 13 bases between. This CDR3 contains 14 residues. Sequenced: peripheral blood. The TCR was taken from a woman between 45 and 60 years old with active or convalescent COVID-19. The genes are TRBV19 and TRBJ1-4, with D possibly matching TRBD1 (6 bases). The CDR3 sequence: CASSISGGGEKLFF. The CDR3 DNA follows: TGTGCCAGTAGTATTTCGGGGGGCGGCGAAAAACTGTTTTTT.